Listed here are 15 T cell receptor beta chains from one sample, sequenced in a study of cytotoxic CD8 clonotypes in ibrutinib-treated CLL. Profiled with immunoSEQ multiplex PCR; TCRdb holds only in-frame clones, not every one. The repertoire consists of 130,000 or so clones, with about 72% occurring once and the leading ten covering 25% to 30%. The material sequenced was PBMCs, taken after 12 months of ibrutinib treatment. The receptor source for this set is a human donor with chronic lymphocytic leukemia.

This clone has more than one count but fewer than ten. The rearrangement links TRBV4-1 to TRBJ1-2, with 7 positions matching TRBD1. Germline values: CDR1 MGHRA, CDR2 YSYEKL. The V gene end was trimmed by 3 bases and the J gene end by 5 bases; junction bases not matched to a gene: 6. CDR3 length equals 14 residues. CDR3 region: CASSQAGQPYGYTF. The CDR3 DNA reads TGCGCCAGCAGCCAGGCGGGACAGCCATATGGCTACACCTTC.

V gene TRBV5-1 combines with J gene TRBJ2-1; D gene ambiguous. V dropped 2 bases and J dropped 4 bases, with 4 bases sitting between them. CDR3 length equals 12 residues. The germline gives CDR1 SGHRS, CDR2 YFSETQ. The CDR3 bases are TGCGCCAGCAGCTTTACTTACAATGAGCAGTTCTTC. As protein: CASSFTYNEQFF.

The rearrangement links TRBV30 to TRBJ2-5; D uncertain. V lost 0 bases, J lost 3 bases, and 14 bases lay in between. The germline gives CDR1 GTSNPN, CDR2 SVGIG (reference sequence). The CDR3 length is 15 residues. The CDR3 is CAWSVGQPGEETQYF. DNA for the CDR3: TGTGCCTGGAGTGTAGGTCAGCCTGGGGAAGAGACCCAGTACTTC.

The chain joins TRBV6-5 to TRBJ1-6, with TRBD1 as a possible D gene (5 bases). This CDR3 is built from 14 residues. Trimming removed 10 bases at V and 3 bases at J, with 13 bases between. Germline V gene sequence: CDR1 MNHEY, CDR2 SVGAGI. Written as DNA, the CDR3 is TGTGCCACCCACCCGGGGGGCTATAATTCACCCCTCCACTTT. Translating it yields CATHPGGYNSPLHF.

This rearrangement joins TRBV6-1 to TRBJ1-3, with D possibly TRBD1 on 5 matching bases. The CDR3 extends over 15 amino acids. Trimming shortened V by 6 bases and J by 0 bases, and 12 bases separated the two germline ends. Germline CDR1 and CDR2: MNHNS and SASEGT. This CDR3 is CASRGTGLSGNTIYF. The CDR3 DNA sequence: TGTGCCAGCAGGGGAACAGGCCTCTCTGGAAACACCATATATTTT.

The chain joins TRBV19 to TRBJ2-2; D is perhaps TRBD1 or TRBD2 (6 bases each). Trimming left V 2 bases short and J 3 bases short, with 16 bases between. CDR3 length: 17 amino acids. Germline lookup yields CDR1 LNHDA and CDR2 SQIVND (reference sequence). CDR3 nucleotides: TGTGCCAGTAGTATAATTGTGTGGGGGGCAGACACCGGGGAGCTGTTTTTT. Its translation: CASSIIVWGADTGELFF.

This clone was detected only once. The genes are TRBV30 and TRBJ2-5; D may be TRBD1 or TRBD2 (5 bases each). CDR1 and CDR2 from the germline V gene are GTSNPN and SVGIG (reference sequence). The CDR3 loop spans 14 amino acids. V lost 1 base and J 5 bases, leaving 14 bases between the germline ends. The DNA of the CDR3 is TGTGCCTGGAGTGGGGACCGCTTGGGGGAGACCCAGTACTTC. Protein product: CAWSGDRLGETQYF.

This clone was counted only a few times. The rearrangement links TRBV4-2 to TRBJ1-2; maybe TRBD1 (5 bases). Between the trimmed V and J ends, which lost 5 bases and 1 base, there was a span of 8 bases. This CDR3 is built from 13 residues. CDR1 is LGHNA, CDR2 YNFKEQ, per germline. In DNA form, the CDR3 reads TGTGCCAGCAGCAAGGACAATAACTATGGCTACACCTTC. Translated: CASSKDNNYGYTF.

The chain joins TRBV20-1 to TRBJ2-7, with a tentative D call TRBD2 (5 bases). The CDR3 is made up of 10 amino acids. V was pared by 6 bases and J by 5 bases, with 8 bases between. Germline CDR1 reads DFQATT; CDR2 reads SNEGSKA (reference sequence). This CDR3 is CSALAHEQYF. CDR3 nucleotide sequence: TGCAGTGCCCTAGCCCACGAGCAGTACTTC.

The V and J genes are TRBV9 and TRBJ2-7; 11 bases line up with TRBD2. Germline V gene lookup returns CDR1 SGDLS and CDR2 YYNGEE. The CDR3 totals 15 residues. After removal of 3 bases from V and 3 bases from J, the junction contained 5 bases not matched to a gene. CDR3 bases: TGTGCCAGCAGCGCGAGGGGGACTAGCGGCTACGAGCAGTACTTC. It codes for CASSARGTSGYEQYF.

V gene TRBV5-5 combines with J gene TRBJ2-3; 9 nucleotides line up with TRBD2. V gave up 1 base and J gave up 8 bases; unmatched junction bases: 8. Per the germline V gene, CDR1 is SGHKS and CDR2 is YYEKEE (reference sequence). The CDR3 loop spans 15 amino acids. In DNA form, the CDR3 reads TGTGCCAGCAGCTTGCGGCGGGAGGGCCGGTCTACGCAGTATTTT. Its translation: CASSLRREGRSTQYF.

The chain couples TRBV27 to TRBJ2-7; D is possibly TRBD2 (5 bases). V lost 3 bases to trimming and J lost 3 bases, with 9 bases between them. CDR1 and CDR2 from the germline V gene are MNHEY and SMNVEV (reference sequence). This CDR3 is built from 13 residues. The DNA for the CDR3 is TGTGCCAGCAGTTTTACGGAGGTCTACGAGCAGTACTTC. Protein: CASSFTEVYEQYF.

V usage is TRBV6-5 and J usage is TRBJ1-1, with 8 nucleotides matching TRBD1. The CDR3 sequence is 11 residues long. V was pared by 6 bases and J by 10 bases, with 4 bases of the junction left unmatched. The germline gives CDR1 MNHEY, CDR2 SVGAGI. The CDR3 region is CASRETGVAFF. The DNA for the CDR3 is TGTGCCAGCAGGGAGACAGGGGTAGCTTTCTTT.

This chain joins TRBV4-2 and TRBJ2-3, with TRBD2 as a possible D gene (6 bases). The germline V gene has CDR1 LGHNA and CDR2 YNFKEQ. V gave up 0 bases and J gave up 1 base, with 14 bases separating them. CDR3 size: 17 residues. CDR3 DNA sequence: TGTGCCAGCAGCCAAGATCTCGGGGGTCGGGGCACAGATACGCAGTATTTT. It encodes CASSQDLGGRGTDTQYF.

The chain combines TRBV28 with TRBJ2-3, with D possibly being TRBD1 or TRBD2 (5 bases each). The germline CDR1 and CDR2 sequences are MDHEN and SYDVKM. V shed 4 bases and J shed 2 bases, with 10 bases lying between them. The length of the CDR3 is 14 residues. CDR3 loop: CASSSQGPTDTQYF. DNA for the CDR3: TGTGCCAGCAGTTCTCAGGGACCCACAGATACGCAGTATTTT.